The source of this T cell receptor beta chain is a study of T cells in Graves' hyperthyroidism and ophthalmopathy. It was RNA transcripts that yielded the amplified TCR beta CDR3 regions. During a first-round RT-PCR of the TCR CDR3, the HTBI primer set was used. TCRdb re-derived calls from the multiplex PCR reads in MiXCR, one entry per CDR3 protein. The data show 540,000 or so distinct CDR3 sequences, about 45% seen once. In regard to this clonotype: Its matching antigen is unknown.

Findings of the study overall: A model of 13 V-J features distinguished ophthalmopathy from stable hyperthyroidism. Most thyroid clonotypes that were expanded above 0.001 also turned up in blood.

Reasons for excluding patients were uncontrolled infection, other autoimmune disease, pregnancy or lactation. CDR1 and CDR2 (germline): SGDLS, YYNGEE. Trimming cost V 3 bases and J 2 bases, with 9 bases left between them. The CDR3 is made up of 15 amino acids. The clonotype was recovered from an adult woman with Graves' disease, either hyperthyroidism or ophthalmopathy (not recorded which). This sequence joins TRBV9 and TRBJ2-6, with D uncertain. Sequencing was done on a sample of peripheral blood or thyroid tissue (not recorded which). The CDR3 nucleotides read TGTGCCAGCAGCGGTCGTGGTCCTGGGGCCAACGTCCTGACTTTC. Translating gives CASSGRGPGANVLTF.